This TCR beta chain stems from a study of blood T cell repertoires in COVID-19. Looking at the study overall: The cDNA or gDNA used as material had been derived from T cells, B-cell-depleted T cells, or PBMCs.

Per germline, CDR1 MNHNY and CDR2 SVGAGI (reference sequence). V lost 6 bases and J lost 2; bases outside the gene matches: 5. CDR3 length: 15 amino acids. Using immunoSEQ multiplex PCR, the repertoire was profiled, and TCRdb retains in-frame clones only, with some absent. The table lists approximately 200,000 clones, approximately 90% of them singletons. The chain carries TRBV6-6 and TRBJ2-5; TRBD2 matches 11 bases. The sample was peripheral blood. This sequence originates from a man in his thirties or forties with acute or convalescent COVID-19. The CDR3 is CASSDSGGVQETQYF. CDR3 DNA sequence: TGTGCCAGCAGCGATAGCGGGGGGGTACAAGAGACCCAGTACTTC.